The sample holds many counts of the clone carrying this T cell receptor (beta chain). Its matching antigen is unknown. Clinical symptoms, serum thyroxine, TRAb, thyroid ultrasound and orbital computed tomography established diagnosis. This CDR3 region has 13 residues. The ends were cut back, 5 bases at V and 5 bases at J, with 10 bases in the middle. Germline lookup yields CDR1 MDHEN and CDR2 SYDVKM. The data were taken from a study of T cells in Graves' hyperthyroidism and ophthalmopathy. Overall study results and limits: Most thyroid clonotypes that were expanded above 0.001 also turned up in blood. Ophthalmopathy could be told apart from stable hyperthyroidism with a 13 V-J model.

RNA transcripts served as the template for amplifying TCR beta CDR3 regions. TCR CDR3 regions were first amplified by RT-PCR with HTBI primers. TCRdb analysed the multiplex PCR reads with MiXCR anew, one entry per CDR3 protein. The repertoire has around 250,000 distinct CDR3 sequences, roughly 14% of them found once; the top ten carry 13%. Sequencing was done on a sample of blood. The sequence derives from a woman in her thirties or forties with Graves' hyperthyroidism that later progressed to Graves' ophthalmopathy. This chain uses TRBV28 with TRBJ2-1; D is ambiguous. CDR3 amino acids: CASSRTTNNEQFF. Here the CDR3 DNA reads TGTGCCAGCAGTCGAACGACAAACAATGAGCAGTTCTTC.